One and the same sample provided the 12 T cell receptor beta chains below, sequenced in a study of monozygotic twins with inflammatory bowel disease (dated by TCRdb to the late 2010s). Preparation of the library involved 5' RACE. The sequencer was an Illumina HiSeq 2500. After TCRdb reprocessed the reads, each CDR3 protein sequence was kept as one row, without DNA. The table for this sample lists some 170,000 distinct CDR3 sequences. Approximately 3% of the sample lies in the top ten. The material sequenced was blood. Every receptor here comes from a human donor with ulcerative colitis or Crohn's disease, or a healthy co-twin of an affected twin (not recorded which).

The V call is TRBV7-8, the J call TRBJ2-7. The CDR3 has 15 residues. The germline V gene has CDR1 SGHVS and CDR2 FQNEAQ. The CDR3 region is CASSYISRETYEQYF.

The gene calls are TRBV11-3 and TRBJ2-7; TCRdb outputs TRBD2, but without DNA this stays unchecked. Germline CDR1 is SGHNT and CDR2 is YENEEA. The CDR3 is made up of 12 amino acids. The CDR3 sequence is CASSFQGHEQYF. Supplemented by reference TRBV11-3 and TRBJ2-7, the full variable domain reads EAGVVQSPRYKIIEKKQPVAFWCNPISGHNTLYWYLQNLGQGPELLIRYENEEAVDDSQLPKDRFSAERLKGVDSTLKIQPAELGDSAVYLCASSFQGHEQYFGPGTRLTVT.

This chain joins TRBV25-1 and TRBJ2-3; the TCRdb D gene call, TRBD1, has no DNA to confirm it. The CDR3 consists of 17 residues. Looked up from germline, CDR1 is MGHDK and CDR2 is SYGVNS. The CDR3 loop reads CASSDLAPGVLPDTQYF.

The J gene is TRBJ1-3, the V gene TRBV12-3 or TRBV12-4. This CDR3 is 14 amino acids long. CDR3 loop: CASSLTSSGNTIYF.

The rearrangement uses TRBV20-1 and TRBJ2-5; there is no DNA to check the TCRdb D call of TRBD1. Per germline, CDR1 DFQATT and CDR2 SNEGSKA (reference sequence). The CDR3 is 14 residues long. The CDR3 is CSARGGQIQETQYF.

The CDR3 here is CASRGDNYGYTF. The chain combines TRBV2 with TRBJ1-2; TCRdb reports TRBD1, a call that lacks DNA to check it against. This CDR3 is 12 amino acids long. Germline V gene sequence: CDR1 SNHLY, CDR2 FYNNEI.

The chain employs TRBV29-1 and TRBJ2-7; TCRdb's D call of TRBD1 is untestable without DNA. This CDR3 contains 15 residues. Germline values: CDR1 SQVTM, CDR2 ANQGSEA. CDR3 loop: CSVEDRGGSLYEQYF.

The rearrangement joins TRBV10-3 to TRBJ2-1. The CDR3 sequence is 16 residues long. Germline V gene data show CDR1 as ENHRY and CDR2 as SYGVKD. The CDR3 reads CAISYGGKSSYNEQFF.

The chain recombines TRBV24-1 with TRBJ2-2. Germline CDR1 is KGHDR and CDR2 is SFDVKD. The CDR3 has 14 residues. CDR3 sequence reads: CATSGQAFTGELFF.

V and J are TRBV13 and TRBJ2-6. CDR3 length: 14 residues. Germline values: CDR1 PRHDT, CDR2 FYEKMQ (reference sequence). The CDR3 region is CASSFDSGANVLTF.

This rearrangement joins TRBV18 to TRBJ2-1. Germline assignment: CDR1 KGHSH and CDR2 LQKENI. This CDR3 has 16 residues. CDR3 protein: CASSPPVGRTYNEQFF.

J is TRBJ2-3 and V is TRBV5-1. From germline, CDR1 is SGHRS and CDR2 YFSETQ. The CDR3 spans 14 residues. Here the CDR3 reads CASSLEGFTDTQYF.